These T cell receptor beta chains were read from a single sample in a study of blood T cells in healthy people across ages. Using its own MiXCR run on the 5' RACE reads, TCRdb lists one record per CDR3 protein. This sample has 780,000 or so distinct CDR3 sequences; 45% to 70% occur once, and the top ten carry roughly 26%. The sample was blood. The source of these receptors is a man between 40 and 49 years old in good health. Each CDR3 is given with its conserved first and last residue. A D gene is named only where the DNA matches it firmly. Rows give clone size only sometimes, using once, few, many, or a class for an expanded clone.

v_call: TRBV27; clone_size: NA; d_call: TRBD2; j_call: TRBJ2-1; cdr3_nt: TGTGCCAGCAGTTTATCGTTTACTAGCGGGAGCGGGAATGAGCAGTTCTTC; cdr3_aa: CASSLSFTSGSGNEQFF
v_call: TRBV9; clone_size: NA; d_call: TRBD2; j_call: TRBJ2-3; cdr3_nt: TGTGCCAGCAGCGTACGCCCCGCGGGAGGCACAGATACGCAGTATTTT; cdr3_aa: CASSVRPAGGTDTQYF
v_call: TRBV4-3; clone_size: NA; d_call: NA; j_call: TRBJ1-5; cdr3_nt: TGCGCCAGCAGCCAAGCTCTGAATAGCAATCAGCCCCAGCATTTT; cdr3_aa: CASSQALNSNQPQHF
v_call: TRBV28; clone_size: NA; d_call: NA; j_call: TRBJ1-4; cdr3_nt: TGTGCCAGCAGTTACACGGTCAATGAAAAACTGTTTTTT; cdr3_aa: CASSYTVNEKLFF
v_call: TRBV5-1; clone_size: few; d_call: NA; j_call: TRBJ1-6; cdr3_nt: TGCGCCAGCAGCACCGGGACTACCAAAGATTCACCCCTCCACTTT; cdr3_aa: CASSTGTTKDSPLHF
v_call: TRBV12-3/TRBV12-4; clone_size: NA; d_call: NA; j_call: TRBJ2-7; cdr3_nt: TGTGCCAGCAGTTTGGGCTCGATGGGCGAGCAGTACTTC; cdr3_aa: CASSLGSMGEQYF
v_call: TRBV5-1; clone_size: NA; d_call: TRBD2; j_call: TRBJ2-5; cdr3_nt: TGCGCCAGCAGCTTGGTTCGCCTAGCGGGGGGAGAAGAGACCCAGTACTTC; cdr3_aa: CASSLVRLAGGEETQYF
v_call: TRBV28; clone_size: NA; d_call: NA; j_call: TRBJ2-7; cdr3_nt: TGTGCCAGCAGTTTCACGCAGGGCGGGATTGGCGAGCAGTACTTC; cdr3_aa: CASSFTQGGIGEQYF
v_call: TRBV28; clone_size: few; d_call: NA; j_call: TRBJ2-5; cdr3_nt: TGTGCCAGCAGTTCGGGTTCTATAGAGACCCAGTACTTC; cdr3_aa: CASSSGSIETQYF
v_call: TRBV6-2/TRBV6-3; clone_size: NA; d_call: NA; j_call: TRBJ1-1; cdr3_nt: TGTGCCAGCAGTTACGGGTGGAGCGTAGCTTTCTTT; cdr3_aa: CASSYGWSVAFF
v_call: TRBV6-6; clone_size: NA; d_call: NA; j_call: TRBJ1-1; cdr3_nt: TGTGCCAGCAGTAAATTGCAGGGGACCACTGAAGCTTTCTTT; cdr3_aa: CASSKLQGTTEAFF
v_call: TRBV24-1; clone_size: NA; d_call: NA; j_call: TRBJ2-3; cdr3_nt: TGTGCCACCAGTGATGCGGGGACCCTCACAGATACGCAGTATTTT; cdr3_aa: CATSDAGTLTDTQYF
v_call: TRBV20-1; clone_size: few; d_call: TRBD2; j_call: TRBJ2-1; cdr3_nt: TGCAGTGCTAGTCCTTATTTAGCGGGAGACTCCTACAATGAGCAGTTCTTC; cdr3_aa: CSASPYLAGDSYNEQFF
v_call: TRBV20-1; clone_size: NA; d_call: NA; j_call: TRBJ2-1; cdr3_nt: TGCAGTGCTAGCCGGACCGCCTACAATGAGCAGTTCTTC; cdr3_aa: CSASRTAYNEQFF
v_call: TRBV20-1; clone_size: NA; d_call: TRBD1; j_call: TRBJ1-2; cdr3_nt: TGCAGTGCTAGAGATCCCCAGACAGGGGGTCTCCCTTATGGCTACACCTTC; cdr3_aa: CSARDPQTGGLPYGYTF
v_call: TRBV5-1; clone_size: once; d_call: TRBD2; j_call: TRBJ2-1; cdr3_nt: TGCGCCAGCAGCCCGACTAGCGGGACGGAGCAGTTCTTC; cdr3_aa: CASSPTSGTEQFF
v_call: TRBV5-5; clone_size: few; d_call: NA; j_call: TRBJ1-2; cdr3_nt: TGTGCCAGCAGACGCGAACCGGGGTCGACTCTCCATGGCTACACCTTC; cdr3_aa: CASRREPGSTLHGYTF
v_call: TRBV6-5; clone_size: NA; d_call: NA; j_call: TRBJ1-4; cdr3_nt: TGTGCCAGCAGCGGGGGGTTCGGGAGTGAAAAACTGTTTTTT; cdr3_aa: CASSGGFGSEKLFF
v_call: TRBV12-3/TRBV12-4; clone_size: NA; d_call: NA; j_call: TRBJ1-5; cdr3_nt: TGTGCCAGCAGTCCCATAATGGGGGATCAGCCCCAGCATTTT; cdr3_aa: CASSPIMGDQPQHF
v_call: TRBV4-2; clone_size: NA; d_call: TRBD2; j_call: TRBJ2-3; cdr3_nt: TGTGCCAGCAGCCAAGAGACTAGCGGAGATACGCAGTATTTT; cdr3_aa: CASSQETSGDTQYF
v_call: TRBV3-1; clone_size: NA; d_call: NA; j_call: TRBJ1-2; cdr3_nt: TGTGCCAGCAGCCAAGATGAGGGACAAACCTATGGCTACACCTTC; cdr3_aa: CASSQDEGQTYGYTF
v_call: TRBV7-9; clone_size: NA; d_call: NA; j_call: TRBJ2-4; cdr3_nt: TGTGCCAGCAGCTCCTACCCGACAGCCGTAATAGCCAAAAACATTCAGTACTTC; cdr3_aa: CASSSYPTAVIAKNIQYF
v_call: TRBV4-1; clone_size: NA; d_call: TRBD1; j_call: TRBJ2-1; cdr3_nt: TGCGCCAGCAGCCACGACAGGGGAGACAATGAGCAGTTCTTC; cdr3_aa: CASSHDRGDNEQFF
v_call: TRBV3-1; clone_size: NA; d_call: NA; j_call: TRBJ2-4; cdr3_nt: TGTGCCAGCAGCCAAGATCCGGGGGCCCTACCGCGCAACATTCAGTACTTC; cdr3_aa: CASSQDPGALPRNIQYF
v_call: TRBV7-9; clone_size: NA; d_call: TRBD1; j_call: TRBJ1-2; cdr3_nt: TGTGCCAGCAGCAACGGACAGGGGAACTATGGCTACACCTTC; cdr3_aa: CASSNGQGNYGYTF
v_call: TRBV20-1; clone_size: NA; d_call: NA; j_call: TRBJ2-5; cdr3_nt: TGCAGTGCTAGAGACCCGATCCGGGACACTGAGACCCAGTACTTC; cdr3_aa: CSARDPIRDTETQYF
v_call: TRBV30; clone_size: once; d_call: TRBD1; j_call: TRBJ1-2; cdr3_nt: TGTGCTTGGATTGTTGGGGGACAGGGCCTTGGCTACACCTTC; cdr3_aa: CAWIVGGQGLGYTF
v_call: TRBV20-1; clone_size: NA; d_call: TRBD2; j_call: TRBJ2-5; cdr3_nt: TGCAGTGCTGCGTATCCGGGACTAGCGGCCACCAGGTTAAAGACCCAGTACTTC; cdr3_aa: CSAAYPGLAATRLKTQYF
v_call: TRBV4-2; clone_size: NA; d_call: NA; j_call: TRBJ2-5; cdr3_nt: TGTGCCAGCAGCCAAGGGGCGTTACAAGAGACCCAGTACTTC; cdr3_aa: CASSQGALQETQYF
v_call: TRBV3-1; clone_size: NA; d_call: NA; j_call: TRBJ1-4; cdr3_nt: TGTGCCAGCAGCCAAGGAGCTAATGAAAAACTGTTTTTT; cdr3_aa: CASSQGANEKLFF
v_call: TRBV28; clone_size: few; d_call: TRBD2; j_call: TRBJ2-3; cdr3_nt: TGTGCCAGCAATATTAGGACTAGCGGTAGCACAGATACGCAGTATTTT; cdr3_aa: CASNIRTSGSTDTQYF
v_call: TRBV29-1; clone_size: NA; d_call: TRBD2; j_call: TRBJ2-7; cdr3_nt: TGCAGCGTTGAATCCCTAGCGGGAGGGTTCTACGAGCAGTACTTC; cdr3_aa: CSVESLAGGFYEQYF
v_call: TRBV11-2; clone_size: NA; d_call: NA; j_call: TRBJ1-5; cdr3_nt: TGTGCCAGCAGCTTAAGTTTTGGGCAGTATAGCAATCAGCCCCAGCATTTT; cdr3_aa: CASSLSFGQYSNQPQHF
v_call: TRBV29-1; clone_size: once; d_call: NA; j_call: TRBJ1-1; cdr3_nt: TGCAGCGTTGTGAAGGACGATATGAACACTGAAGCTTTCTTT; cdr3_aa: CSVVKDDMNTEAFF
v_call: TRBV4-3; clone_size: NA; d_call: NA; j_call: TRBJ2-3; cdr3_nt: TGCGCCAGCAGCCAAGACACCCGGGGAACAGATACGCAGTATTTT; cdr3_aa: CASSQDTRGTDTQYF
v_call: TRBV6-5; clone_size: NA; d_call: TRBD2; j_call: TRBJ2-7; cdr3_nt: TGTGCCAGCAGTTACTCCGGACTAGCGGCCTACGAGCAGTACTTC; cdr3_aa: CASSYSGLAAYEQYF
v_call: TRBV5-1; clone_size: NA; d_call: NA; j_call: TRBJ1-1; cdr3_nt: TGCGCCAGCAGCTTACCAGTCGGACGGGACACTGAAGCTTTCTTT; cdr3_aa: CASSLPVGRDTEAFF
v_call: TRBV7-6; clone_size: NA; d_call: NA; j_call: TRBJ1-4; cdr3_nt: TGTGCCAGCAGCTTAGCGCTAAGGCAGGGTAAAGGGGAAATGGAAAAACTGTTTTTT; cdr3_aa: CASSLALRQGKGEMEKLFF
v_call: TRBV6-1; clone_size: NA; d_call: NA; j_call: TRBJ1-1; cdr3_nt: TGTGCCAGCACGCTGACTGCGGGCGGAGGGACTGAAGCTTTCTTT; cdr3_aa: CASTLTAGGGTEAFF
v_call: TRBV20-1; clone_size: NA; d_call: NA; j_call: TRBJ1-5; cdr3_nt: TGCAGTGCTAGGTCGGCCCTTTGGCCTCCGGGAGGTCAGCCCCAGCATTTT; cdr3_aa: CSARSALWPPGGQPQHF
v_call: TRBV7-2; clone_size: NA; d_call: TRBD2; j_call: TRBJ2-7; cdr3_nt: TGTGCCAGCAGCTTACCGGGACTAGGTTCCTACGAGCAGTACTTC; cdr3_aa: CASSLPGLGSYEQYF
v_call: TRBV5-1; clone_size: NA; d_call: NA; j_call: TRBJ1-6; cdr3_nt: TGCGCCAGCAGCCAGGACATCGAAGTCTCACCCCCCCACTTT; cdr3_aa: CASSQDIEVSPPHF
v_call: TRBV5-1; clone_size: NA; d_call: TRBD1; j_call: TRBJ1-4; cdr3_nt: TGCGCCAGCAGCTTACGACGGGACAGAAAGAATGAAAAACTGTTTTTT; cdr3_aa: CASSLRRDRKNEKLFF
v_call: TRBV25-1; clone_size: few; d_call: TRBD1; j_call: TRBJ2-1; cdr3_nt: TGTGCCAGCAGTGATGGATGGGGACAGACCCGCTCCTACAATGAGCAGTTCTTC; cdr3_aa: CASSDGWGQTRSYNEQFF
v_call: TRBV27; clone_size: NA; d_call: NA; j_call: TRBJ2-4; cdr3_nt: TGTGCCAGCAGTATCGTAGGGGGGTCCAAAAACATTCAGTACTTC; cdr3_aa: CASSIVGGSKNIQYF